This T cell receptor (beta chain) was obtained from a study of glioma-infiltrating T cells. The study's findings and limits: Above-expected tissue-blood divergence occurred in all gliomas, most in low-grade ones.

TCR alpha and beta CDR3 regions were amplified from RNA using iRepertoire nested multiplex PCR. One entry per CDR3 protein, called by TCRdb with MiXCR from the multiplex PCR reads. The data contain about 130,000 distinct CDR3 sequences, around 25% of them singletons. A word on this clonotype: The antigen is undetermined. A junction boundary mismatches the germline segment, possibly from a read error.

Looked up from germline, CDR1 is MDHEN and CDR2 is SYDVKM. There are 13 residues in the CDR3. This receptor was obtained from a human donor with low-grade glioma or glioblastoma, undergoing nonglioma brain surgery, or in good health (not recorded which). The chain combines TRBV28 with TRBJ2-1, with D hard to call. The sequencing sample was made of glioma tissue, nonneoplastic brain tissue, or PBMCs (not recorded which). The CDR3 is CASSLSAANEQLF. Written as DNA, the CDR3 is TGTGCCAGCAGTTTAAGTGCAGCAAATGAGCAGCTCTTC.